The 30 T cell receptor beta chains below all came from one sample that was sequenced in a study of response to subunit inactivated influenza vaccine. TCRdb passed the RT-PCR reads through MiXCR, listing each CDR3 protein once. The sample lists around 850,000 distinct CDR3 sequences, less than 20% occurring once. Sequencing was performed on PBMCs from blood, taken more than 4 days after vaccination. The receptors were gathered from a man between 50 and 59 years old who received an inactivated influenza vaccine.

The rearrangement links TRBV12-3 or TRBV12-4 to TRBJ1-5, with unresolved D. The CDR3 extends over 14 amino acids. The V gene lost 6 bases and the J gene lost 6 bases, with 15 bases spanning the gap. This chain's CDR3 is CASSHGGRTQPQHF. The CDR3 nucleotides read TGTGCCAGCAGCCACGGAGGAAGGACTCAGCCCCAGCATTTT.

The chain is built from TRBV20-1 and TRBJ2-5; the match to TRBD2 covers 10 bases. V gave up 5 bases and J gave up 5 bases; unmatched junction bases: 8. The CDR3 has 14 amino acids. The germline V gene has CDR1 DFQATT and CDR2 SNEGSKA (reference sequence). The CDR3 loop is CSASSGGQPETQYF. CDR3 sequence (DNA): TGCAGTGCTTCTAGCGGGGGCCAACCGGAGACCCAGTACTTC.

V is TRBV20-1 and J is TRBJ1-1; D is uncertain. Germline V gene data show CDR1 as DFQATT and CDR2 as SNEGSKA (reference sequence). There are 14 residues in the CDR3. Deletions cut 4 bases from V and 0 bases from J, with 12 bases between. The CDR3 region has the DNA TGCAGTGCTACTAAAGGACGGTTGAACACTGAAGCTTTCTTT. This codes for CSATKGRLNTEAFF.

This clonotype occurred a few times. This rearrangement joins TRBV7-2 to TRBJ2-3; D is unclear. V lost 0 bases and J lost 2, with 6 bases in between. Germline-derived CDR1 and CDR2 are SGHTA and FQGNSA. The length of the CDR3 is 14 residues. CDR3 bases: TGTGCCAGCAGCTTAGCTCTAGTCACAGATACGCAGTATTTT. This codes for CASSLALVTDTQYF.

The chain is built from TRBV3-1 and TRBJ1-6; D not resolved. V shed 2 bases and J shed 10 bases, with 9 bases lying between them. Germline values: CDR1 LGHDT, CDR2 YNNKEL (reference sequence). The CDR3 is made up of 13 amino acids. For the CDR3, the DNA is TGTGCCAGCAGCCAACGGGTTCAATCACCCCTCCACTTT. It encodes CASSQRVQSPLHF.

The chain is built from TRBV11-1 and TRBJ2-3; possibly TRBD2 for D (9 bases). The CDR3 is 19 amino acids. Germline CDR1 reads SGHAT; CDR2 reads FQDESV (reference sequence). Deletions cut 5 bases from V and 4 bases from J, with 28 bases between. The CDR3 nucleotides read TGTGCCAGCAGCATGCAGGGGGCGCTTGTCCCTAGCGGGGCAGATACGCAGTATTTT. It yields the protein CASSMQGALVPSGADTQYF.

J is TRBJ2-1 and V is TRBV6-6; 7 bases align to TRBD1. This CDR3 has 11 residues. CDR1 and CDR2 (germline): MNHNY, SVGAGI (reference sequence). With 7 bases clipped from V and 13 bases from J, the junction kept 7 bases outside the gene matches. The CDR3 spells CASTSGQSQFF. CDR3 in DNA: TGTGCCAGCACCTCGGGACAGTCCCAGTTCTTC.

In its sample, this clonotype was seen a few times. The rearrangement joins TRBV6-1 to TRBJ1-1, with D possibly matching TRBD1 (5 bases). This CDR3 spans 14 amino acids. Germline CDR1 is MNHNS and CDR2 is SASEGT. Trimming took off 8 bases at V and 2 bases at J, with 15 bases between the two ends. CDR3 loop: CASRRGRDNTEAFF. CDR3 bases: TGTGCCAGCCGCCGGGGGAGGGATAACACTGAAGCTTTCTTT.

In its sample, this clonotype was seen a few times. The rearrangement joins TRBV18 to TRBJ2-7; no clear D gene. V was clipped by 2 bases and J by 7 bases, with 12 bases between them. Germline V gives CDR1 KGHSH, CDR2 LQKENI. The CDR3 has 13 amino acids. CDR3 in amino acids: CASSPRSGTEQYF. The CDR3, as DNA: TGTGCCAGCTCACCAAGGTCGGGTACGGAGCAGTACTTC. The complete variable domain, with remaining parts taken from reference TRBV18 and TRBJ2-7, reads NAGVMQNPRHLVRRRGQEARLRCSPMKGHSHVYWYRQLPEEGLKFMVYLQKENIIDESGMPKERFSAEFPKEGPSILRIQQVVRGDSAAYFCASSPRSGTEQYFGPGTRLTVT.

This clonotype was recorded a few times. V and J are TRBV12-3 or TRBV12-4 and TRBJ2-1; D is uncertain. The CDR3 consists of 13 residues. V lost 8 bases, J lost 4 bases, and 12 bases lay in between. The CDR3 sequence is CASQRGDYNEQFF. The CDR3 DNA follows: TGTGCCAGCCAGCGTGGGGATTACAATGAGCAGTTCTTC.

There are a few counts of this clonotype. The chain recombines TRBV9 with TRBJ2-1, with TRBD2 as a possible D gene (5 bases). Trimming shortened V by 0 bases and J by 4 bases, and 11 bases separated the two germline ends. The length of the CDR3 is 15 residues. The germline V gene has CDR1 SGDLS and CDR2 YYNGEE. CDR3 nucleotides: TGTGCCAGCAGCGTAGACAGCGGAGAATACAATGAGCAGTTCTTC. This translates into CASSVDSGEYNEQFF.

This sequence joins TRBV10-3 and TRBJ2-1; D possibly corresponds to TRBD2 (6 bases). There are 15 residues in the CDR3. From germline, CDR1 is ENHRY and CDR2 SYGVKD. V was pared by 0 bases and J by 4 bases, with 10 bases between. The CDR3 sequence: CAISESRERYNEQFF. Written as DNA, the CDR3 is TGTGCCATCAGTGAGTCTCGGGAGAGATACAATGAGCAGTTCTTC.

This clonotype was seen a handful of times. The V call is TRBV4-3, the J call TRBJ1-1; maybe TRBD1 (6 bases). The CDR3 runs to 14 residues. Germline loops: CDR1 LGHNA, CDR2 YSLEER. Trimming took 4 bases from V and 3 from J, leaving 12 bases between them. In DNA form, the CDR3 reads TGCGCCAGCAGCCCGGGTCGGGGGCACACTGAAGCTTTCTTT. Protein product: CASSPGRGHTEAFF.

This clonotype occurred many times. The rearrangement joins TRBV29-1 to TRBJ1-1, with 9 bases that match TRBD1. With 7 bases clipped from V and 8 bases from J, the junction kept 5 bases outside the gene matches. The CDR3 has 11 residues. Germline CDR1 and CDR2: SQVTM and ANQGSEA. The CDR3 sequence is CSAGQGIEAFF. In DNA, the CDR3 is TGCAGCGCCGGACAGGGGATAGAAGCTTTCTTT.

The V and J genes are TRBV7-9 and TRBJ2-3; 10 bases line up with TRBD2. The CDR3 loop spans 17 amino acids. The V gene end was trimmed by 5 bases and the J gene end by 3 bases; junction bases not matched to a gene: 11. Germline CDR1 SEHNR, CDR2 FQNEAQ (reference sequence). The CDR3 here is CASSPWRLAGFTDTQYF. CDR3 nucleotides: TGTGCCAGCAGCCCATGGAGACTAGCGGGTTTTACAGATACGCAGTATTTT.

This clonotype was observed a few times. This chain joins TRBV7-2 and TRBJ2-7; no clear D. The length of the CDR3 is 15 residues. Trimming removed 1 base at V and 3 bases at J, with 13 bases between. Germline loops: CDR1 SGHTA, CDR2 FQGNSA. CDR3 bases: TGTGCCAGCAGCTTAGGCATTCCCGAAATCTACGAGCAGTACTTC. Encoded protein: CASSLGIPEIYEQYF.

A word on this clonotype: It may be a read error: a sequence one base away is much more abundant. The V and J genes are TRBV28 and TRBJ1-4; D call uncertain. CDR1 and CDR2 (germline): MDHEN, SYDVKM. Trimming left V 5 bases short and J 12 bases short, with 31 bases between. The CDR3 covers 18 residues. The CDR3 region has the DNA TGTGCCAGCAGTCCTTGGGCACTCTTGGGGAGGAGGCGAACTGAACTGTTTTTT. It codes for CASSPWALLGRRRTELFF.

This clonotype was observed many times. CDR3 region: CASSRRGVNYEEQYF. CDR3 bases: TGTGCCAGCAGCCGGCGGGGCGTGAACTACGAAGAGCAGTACTTC. This chain joins TRBV6-1 and TRBJ2-7, with D possibly being TRBD2 (6 bases). CDR1 and CDR2 (germline): MNHNS, SASEGT. With 6 bases removed from V and 7 bases from J, the gap between germline ends came to 22 bases. This CDR3 has 15 amino acids.

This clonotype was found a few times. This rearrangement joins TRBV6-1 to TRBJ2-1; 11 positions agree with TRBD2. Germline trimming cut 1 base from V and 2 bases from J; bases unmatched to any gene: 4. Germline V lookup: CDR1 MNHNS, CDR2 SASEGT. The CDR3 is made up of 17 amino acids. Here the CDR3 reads CASSEEVSGRAYNEQFF. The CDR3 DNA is TGTGCCAGCAGTGAAGAGGTTAGCGGGAGGGCCTACAATGAGCAGTTCTTC.

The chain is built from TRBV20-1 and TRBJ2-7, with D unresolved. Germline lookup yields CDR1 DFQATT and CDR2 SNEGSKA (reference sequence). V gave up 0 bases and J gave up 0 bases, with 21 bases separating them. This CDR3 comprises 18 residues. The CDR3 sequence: CSARDVNRKGPSSYEQYF. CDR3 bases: TGCAGTGCTAGAGATGTAAACAGAAAGGGCCCGAGCTCCTACGAGCAGTACTTC.

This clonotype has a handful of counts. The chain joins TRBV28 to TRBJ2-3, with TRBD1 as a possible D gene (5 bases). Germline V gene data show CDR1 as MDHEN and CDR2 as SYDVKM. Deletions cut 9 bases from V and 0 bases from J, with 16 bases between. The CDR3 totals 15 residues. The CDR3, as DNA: TGTGCCAGTCCACCAGGGTCCTCTAGCACAGATACGCAGTATTTT. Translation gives CASPPGSSSTDTQYF.

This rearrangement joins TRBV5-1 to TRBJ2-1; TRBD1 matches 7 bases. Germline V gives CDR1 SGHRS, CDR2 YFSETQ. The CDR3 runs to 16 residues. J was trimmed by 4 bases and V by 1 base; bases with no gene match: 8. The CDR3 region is CASSLIVGQIYNEQFF. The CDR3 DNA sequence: TGCGCCAGCAGCTTGATAGTGGGACAGATATACAATGAGCAGTTCTTC.

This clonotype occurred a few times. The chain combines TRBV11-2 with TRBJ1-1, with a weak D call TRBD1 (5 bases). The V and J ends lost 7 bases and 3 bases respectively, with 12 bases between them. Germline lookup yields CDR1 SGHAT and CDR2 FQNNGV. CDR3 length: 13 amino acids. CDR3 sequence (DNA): TGTGCCAGCATAACCGTGGGGCACACTGAAGCTTTCTTT. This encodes CASITVGHTEAFF. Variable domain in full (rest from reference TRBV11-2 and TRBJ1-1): EAGVAQSPRYKIIEKRQSVAFWCNPISGHATLYWYQQILGQGPKLLIQFQNNGVVDDSQLPKDRFSAERLKGVDSTLKIQPAKLEDSAVYLCASITVGHTEAFFGQGTRLTVV.

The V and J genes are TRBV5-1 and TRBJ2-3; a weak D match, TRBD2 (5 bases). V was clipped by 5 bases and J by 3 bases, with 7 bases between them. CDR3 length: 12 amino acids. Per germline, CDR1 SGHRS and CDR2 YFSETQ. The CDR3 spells CASRGETDTQYF. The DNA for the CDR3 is TGCGCCAGCAGGGGAGAAACAGATACGCAGTATTTT.

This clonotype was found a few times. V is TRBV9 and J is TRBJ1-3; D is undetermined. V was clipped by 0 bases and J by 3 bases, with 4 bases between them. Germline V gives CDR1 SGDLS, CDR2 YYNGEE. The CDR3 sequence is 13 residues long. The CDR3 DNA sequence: TGTGCCAGCAGCGTAGACGTTGGAAACACCATATATTTT. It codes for CASSVDVGNTIYF.

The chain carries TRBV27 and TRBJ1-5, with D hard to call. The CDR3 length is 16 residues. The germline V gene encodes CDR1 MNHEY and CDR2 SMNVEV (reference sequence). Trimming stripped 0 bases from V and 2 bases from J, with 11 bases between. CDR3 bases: TGTGCCAGCAGTTTATCCCCAAACGGGGGCAATCAGCCCCAGCATTTT. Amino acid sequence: CASSLSPNGGNQPQHF.

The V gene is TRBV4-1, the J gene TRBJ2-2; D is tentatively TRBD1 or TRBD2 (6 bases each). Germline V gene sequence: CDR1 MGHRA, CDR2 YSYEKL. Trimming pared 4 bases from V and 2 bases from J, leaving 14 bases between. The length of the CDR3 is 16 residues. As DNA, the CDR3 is TGCGCCAGCAGCCCTCTCGGGGGACAAAACACCGGGGAGCTGTTTTTT. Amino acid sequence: CASSPLGGQNTGELFF.

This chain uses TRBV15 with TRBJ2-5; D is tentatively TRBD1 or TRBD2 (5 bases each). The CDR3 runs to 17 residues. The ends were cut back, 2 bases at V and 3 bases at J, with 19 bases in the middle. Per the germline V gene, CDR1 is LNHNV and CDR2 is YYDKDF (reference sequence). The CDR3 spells CATSRLINPGRKETQYF. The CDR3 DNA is TGTGCCACCAGCAGACTAATCAACCCGGGACGGAAAGAGACCCAGTACTTC.

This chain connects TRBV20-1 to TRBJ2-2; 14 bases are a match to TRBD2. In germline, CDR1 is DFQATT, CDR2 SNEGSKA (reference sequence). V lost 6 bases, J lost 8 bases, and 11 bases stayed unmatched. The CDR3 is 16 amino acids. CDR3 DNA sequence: TGCAGTGCCTTCCCGACTAGCGGGGGGGCAGGTGGGGAGCTGTTTTTT. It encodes CSAFPTSGGAGGELFF.

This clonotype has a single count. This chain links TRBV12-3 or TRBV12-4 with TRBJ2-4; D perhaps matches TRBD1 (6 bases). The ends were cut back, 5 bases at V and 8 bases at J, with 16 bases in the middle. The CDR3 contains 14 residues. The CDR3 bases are TGTGCCAGCAGTCTGACAGGTGGGGTAGACATTCAGTACTTC. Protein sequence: CASSLTGGVDIQYF.